These 26 T cell receptor beta chains came from one sample sequenced in a study of OX40 agonist ivuxolimab in advanced cancers. Sequencing used immunoSEQ multiplex PCR; TCRdb keeps in-frame clones, though not all of them. The sample yields roughly 61,000 clones, 91% seen once. Sequenced here: CD4+ or CD8+ T cells sorted from blood, sampled in a trial of the OX40 agonist ivuxolimab. These receptor sequences come from an adult with an advanced solid tumor such as melanoma, head and neck, liver or kidney cancer.

The chain's CDR3 is CASSPEGLLGGNEQFF. The CDR3 region has the DNA TGTGCCAGCTCACCCGAAGGGTTGCTTGGGGGCAATGAGCAGTTCTTC. The rearrangement joins TRBV18 to TRBJ2-1; D is perhaps TRBD1 or TRBD2 (5 bases each). Germline values: CDR1 KGHSH, CDR2 LQKENI. Trimming cost V 3 bases and J 6 bases, with 18 bases left between them. This CDR3 contains 16 residues. The full variable domain, with the rest looked up from reference TRBV18 and TRBJ2-1, is NAGVMQNPRHLVRRRGQEARLRCSPMKGHSHVYWYRQLPEEGLKFMVYLQKENIIDESGMPKERFSAEFPKEGPSILRIQQVVRGDSAAYFCASSPEGLLGGNEQFFGPGTRLTVL.

This rearrangement joins TRBV4-1 to TRBJ1-5; D uncertain. The CDR3 has 13 residues. V lost 1 base and J 6 bases, leaving 7 bases between the germline ends. Germline CDR1 reads MGHRA; CDR2 reads YSYEKL. Here the CDR3 DNA reads TGCGCCAGCAGCCAAGTCCCCACTCAGCCCCAGCATTTT. It encodes CASSQVPTQPQHF.

V is TRBV5-5 and J is TRBJ1-5; D is undetermined. Looked up from germline, CDR1 is SGHKS and CDR2 is YYEKEE (reference sequence). The CDR3 spans 16 residues. V gave up 2 bases and J gave up 0 bases, with 12 bases separating them. The CDR3 sequence: CASSLVQFDSNQPQHF. The DNA of the CDR3 is TGTGCCAGCAGCTTAGTACAGTTTGATAGCAATCAGCCCCAGCATTTT. Based on the CDR3 plus reference TRBV5-5 and TRBJ1-5, the full variable domain is DAGVTQSPTHLIKTRGQQVTLRCSPISGHKSVSWYQQVLGQGPQFIFQYYEKEERGRGNFPDRFSARQFPNYSSELNVNALLLGDSALYLCASSLVQFDSNQPQHFGDGTRLSIL.

J is TRBJ1-1 and V is TRBV15; no definite D call. CDR1 LNHNV and CDR2 YYDKDF come from the germline V gene (reference sequence). There are 14 residues in the CDR3. V lost 7 bases to trimming and J lost 2 bases, with 14 bases between them. The CDR3 region is CATNGDAGNTEAFF. For the CDR3, the DNA is TGTGCCACCAACGGAGACGCAGGAAACACTGAAGCTTTCTTT.

The chain combines TRBV27 with TRBJ2-3, with a weak D call TRBD1 (6 bases). V shed 5 bases and J shed 5 bases, with 14 bases lying between them. The CDR3 spans 14 residues. Germline loops: CDR1 MNHEY, CDR2 SMNVEV (reference sequence). CDR3 nucleotides: TGTGCCAGCAGTACCTACAGGGATCGAGATACGCAGTATTTT. Its translation: CASSTYRDRDTQYF.

This chain connects TRBV29-1 to TRBJ1-6; D remains ambiguous. Germline CDR1 reads SQVTM; CDR2 reads ANQGSEA. V lost 5 bases, J lost 9 bases, and 11 bases lay in between. The CDR3 is made up of 12 amino acids. CDR3 sequence: CSVQSTGSPLHF. For the CDR3, the DNA is TGCAGCGTTCAATCAACGGGTTCACCCCTCCACTTT.

V is TRBV9 and J is TRBJ2-7; TRBD2 is a possible D gene (7 bases). Trimming removed 4 bases from V and 7 bases from J, with 21 bases in between. In germline, CDR1 is SGDLS, CDR2 YYNGEE. The length of the CDR3 is 15 residues. The chain's CDR3 is CASSPQGRGFWEQYF. CDR3 DNA sequence: TGTGCCAGCAGCCCCCAGGGGCGGGGGTTCTGGGAGCAGTACTTC.

This sequence joins TRBV13 and TRBJ1-2; a possible D gene is TRBD1 (6 bases). V was pared by 7 bases and J by 6 bases, with 15 bases between. CDR3 length equals 13 residues. Germline V gene sequence: CDR1 PRHDT, CDR2 FYEKMQ (reference sequence). CDR3 DNA: TGTGCCAGCAAAACTACAGGGTTAAATGGCTACACCTTC. As protein: CASKTTGLNGYTF.

V gene TRBV5-6 combines with J gene TRBJ1-1; the D is unclear. V lost 4 bases, J lost 4 bases, and 14 bases lay in between. The V gene's germline CDR1 is SGHDT and CDR2 YYEEEE. This CDR3 is 14 amino acids long. CDR3 coding DNA: TGTGCCAGCAGCCCCGGCGGGCCAGGCACTGAAGCTTTCTTT. Protein product: CASSPGGPGTEAFF.

This chain links TRBV27 with TRBJ2-1; D not resolved. V was shortened by 3 bases and J by 4 bases, with 7 bases between the two germline ends. Per the germline V gene, CDR1 is MNHEY and CDR2 is SMNVEV (reference sequence). The CDR3 consists of 13 residues. The CDR3 loop reads CASSFIGYNEQFF. The CDR3, as DNA: TGTGCCAGCAGTTTTATCGGGTACAATGAGCAGTTCTTC.

The rearrangement uses TRBV29-1 and TRBJ1-5; weak D call: TRBD1 (6 bases). Germline lookup yields CDR1 SQVTM and CDR2 ANQGSEA. This CDR3 has 15 residues. Deletions cut 2 bases from V and 3 bases from J, with 14 bases between. As DNA, the CDR3 is TGCAGCGTTGAATGGCCAGGGGAGGACAATCAGCCCCAGCATTTT. This codes for CSVEWPGEDNQPQHF.

The chain has TRBV7-8 and TRBJ2-5; 10 nucleotides agree with TRBD2. V shed 5 bases and J 3 bases; nucleotides not matched to a gene: 6. The V gene's germline CDR1 is SGHVS and CDR2 FQNEAQ. The CDR3 runs 15 residues. The CDR3 sequence is CASSNPGTSEETQYF. The CDR3 coding sequence is TGTGCCAGCAGCAACCCTGGGACTAGCGAAGAGACCCAGTACTTC.

The chain joins TRBV4-2 to TRBJ2-1; 10 positions agree with TRBD2. Looked up from germline, CDR1 is LGHNA and CDR2 is YNFKEQ. The CDR3 consists of 16 residues. V gave up 1 base and J gave up 6 bases; unmatched junction bases: 6. CDR3 amino acids: CASSQGNSGGINEQFF. The CDR3 DNA sequence: TGTGCCAGCAGCCAAGGAAATAGCGGGGGGATCAATGAGCAGTTCTTC.

The V call is TRBV7-9, the J call TRBJ1-2; maybe TRBD1 (5 bases). The CDR3 is 13 amino acids. The germline gives CDR1 SEHNR, CDR2 FQNEAQ (reference sequence). Trimming took 0 bases from V and 9 from J, leaving 11 bases between them. The CDR3 DNA follows: TGTGCCAGCAGCTTAGCGCTCCCGGACAGCTACACCTTC. Amino acid sequence: CASSLALPDSYTF.

This chain uses TRBV9 with TRBJ1-1; TRBD1 agrees at 9 bases. Germline V gene data show CDR1 as SGDLS and CDR2 as YYNGEE. This CDR3 is 14 amino acids long. J gave up 8 bases and V 3 bases, and 8 bases lay outside the gene matches. The chain's CDR3 is CASSDRGLDPEAFF. The CDR3 DNA is TGTGCCAGCAGCGACAGGGGGCTGGATCCCGAAGCTTTCTTT.

The chain employs TRBV5-1 and TRBJ2-6; no clear D. CDR3 length: 16 residues. The ends were cut back, 6 bases at V and 0 bases at J, with 13 bases in the middle. Germline CDR1 and CDR2: SGHRS and YFSETQ. DNA for the CDR3: TGCGCCAGCACCAACGGACGTATCTCTGGGGCCAACGTCCTGACTTTC. It yields the protein CASTNGRISGANVLTF.

The genes are TRBV5-1 and TRBJ2-7, with a tentative D call TRBD1 (6 bases). Germline V CDR1 and CDR2: SGHRS, YFSETQ. There are 15 residues in the CDR3. V lost 1 base and J 3 bases, leaving 14 bases between the germline ends. The CDR3 DNA reads as TGCGCCAGCAGCTTGTTCACGGGACAAGACTACGAGCAGTACTTC. Its protein product is CASSLFTGQDYEQYF.

The V and J genes are TRBV11-2 and TRBJ2-1; D unresolved. Trimming took 11 bases from V and 6 from J, leaving 11 bases between them. The CDR3 spans 11 residues. Germline values: CDR1 SGHAT, CDR2 FQNNGV. For the CDR3, the DNA is TGTGCCTCCGGGCGTGTCAATGAGCAGTTCTTC. It is translated as CASGRVNEQFF. Full variable domain (outside the CDR3, taken from reference TRBV11-2 and TRBJ2-1): EAGVAQSPRYKIIEKRQSVAFWCNPISGHATLYWYQQILGQGPKLLIQFQNNGVVDDSQLPKDRFSAERLKGVDSTLKIQPAKLEDSAVYLCASGRVNEQFFGPGTRLTVL.

This clone showed up just a few times. This rearrangement joins TRBV4-1 to TRBJ1-3; D is possibly TRBD1 (6 bases). Per the germline V gene, CDR1 is MGHRA and CDR2 is YSYEKL. The ends were cut back, 4 bases at V and 4 bases at J, with 8 bases in the middle. This CDR3 spans 13 amino acids. Here the CDR3 reads CASSLGQGNTIYF. CDR3 coding DNA: TGCGCCAGCAGCCTCGGACAGGGAAACACCATATATTTT.

The V and J genes are TRBV27 and TRBJ1-1; TRBD1 is a possible D gene (6 bases). V lost 7 bases, J lost 1 base, and 16 bases lay in between. The CDR3 consists of 15 residues. The germline V gene encodes CDR1 MNHEY and CDR2 SMNVEV (reference sequence). The CDR3 DNA sequence: TGTGCCAGCAATACACTATGGGGGCGGAACACTGAAGCTTTCTTT. Amino acid sequence: CASNTLWGRNTEAFF.

The chain uses TRBV27 and TRBJ2-7, with D perhaps matching TRBD2 (6 bases). Trimming stripped 5 bases from V and 4 bases from J, with 15 bases between. The CDR3 has 14 residues. Germline CDR1 is MNHEY and CDR2 is SMNVEV (reference sequence). The CDR3 DNA reads as TGTGCCAGCAGTCCCCCCGGGACTCGTTACGAGCAGTACTTC. Amino acid sequence: CASSPPGTRYEQYF.

This chain joins TRBV6-9 and TRBJ2-7; D is undetermined. Trimming cost V 4 bases and J 4 bases, with 8 bases left between them. Germline loops: CDR1 MNHGY, CDR2 SVAAGI. The CDR3 sequence is 12 residues long. CDR3 amino acids: CASSSDGYEQYF. CDR3 sequence (DNA): TGTGCCAGCAGTTCGGACGGGTACGAGCAGTACTTC.

The V call is TRBV13, the J call TRBJ2-7; D is possibly TRBD1 or TRBD2 (5 bases each). This CDR3 contains 12 residues. Looked up from germline, CDR1 is PRHDT and CDR2 is FYEKMQ (reference sequence). Trimming shortened V by 4 bases and J by 1 base, and 5 bases separated the two germline ends. The CDR3 here is CASSWGSYEQYF. CDR3 bases: TGTGCCAGCAGCTGGGGGTCCTACGAGCAGTACTTC. Using reference TRBV13 and TRBJ2-7 for the parts outside the CDR3, the full variable domain is AAGVIQSPRHLIKEKRETATLKCYPIPRHDTVYWYQQGPGQDPQFLISFYEKMQSDKGSIPDRFSAQQFSDYHSELNMSSLELGDSALYFCASSWGSYEQYFGPGTRLTVT.

As for this clone: At one end the junction does not follow the germline gene, possibly because of a read error. The identical CDR3 is also encoded by other nucleotide sequences in the sample. The chain has TRBV9 and TRBJ2-7, with D perhaps matching TRBD2 (5 bases). The germline CDR1 and CDR2 sequences are SGDLS and YYNGEE. The CDR3 has 15 residues. The CDR3 nucleotides read TGTGCCAGCAGCCCCCTGGACTCGCCCCGCTACGAGCAGTACTTT. It translates to CASSPLDSPRYEQYF.

The chain employs TRBV7-9 and TRBJ2-5, with D unclear. In germline, CDR1 is SEHNR, CDR2 FQNEAQ (reference sequence). CDR3 length: 14 residues. V was cut by 5 bases and J by 2 bases, with 12 bases left in between. CDR3 sequence reads: CASSATQVQETQYF. CDR3 in DNA: TGTGCCAGCAGCGCCACCCAGGTACAAGAGACCCAGTACTTC.

The V and J genes are TRBV2 and TRBJ2-7; D may be TRBD2 (5 bases). Per germline, CDR1 SNHLY and CDR2 FYNNEI. V lost 6 bases and J lost 3, with 15 bases in between. The CDR3 has 14 residues. The CDR3 loop is CASSLEGARYEQYF. In nucleotides, the CDR3 is TGTGCCAGCAGCTTAGAGGGCGCTCGCTACGAGCAGTACTTC.